This is a list of T cell receptor beta chains from one sample in a study of blood T cell repertoires in COVID-19. The repertoire was sequenced with immunoSEQ multiplex PCR; TCRdb's copy has only in-frame clones and lacks some. Among under 200,000 clones listed, about nine tenths were seen once. Sequencing was performed on peripheral blood. Receptors were obtained from a man aged 50-59 years with acute or convalescent COVID-19. Both conserved end residues are part of each CDR3. A D gene is named only where the DNA matches it firmly. Where a row states a size, it is once, few, many or the class of an expanded clone; other rows omit it.

clone_size,v_call,d_call,j_call,cdr3_nt,cdr3_aa
NA,TRBV7-2,NA,TRBJ2-2,TGTGCCAGCAGCTCGGAATCCACCAGGGCGAACACCGGGGAGCTGTTTTTT,CASSSESTRANTGELFF
NA,TRBV7-9,NA,TRBJ2-5,TGTGCCAGCAGCTCTTGGGCAGAACAAGAGACCCAGTACTTC,CASSSWAEQETQYF
NA,TRBV27,NA,TRBJ1-6,TGTGCCAGCAGTCATAGGACGGGAAGCTCCTATAATTCACCCCTCCACTTT,CASSHRTGSSYNSPLHF
NA,TRBV19,NA,TRBJ1-1,TGTGCCAGTCATCCTTCCCAGCCTGGGCCCCATGAAGCTTTCTTT,CASHPSQPGPHEAFF
NA,TRBV28,NA,TRBJ1-3,TGTGCCAGCAGTTTTGGGGGACACGGGGTGTCTGGAAACACCATATATTTT,CASSFGGHGVSGNTIYF
NA,TRBV5-6,NA,TRBJ1-2,TGTGCCAGCAGTACCAACTCGGGTGGCTACACCTTC,CASSTNSGGYTF
NA,TRBV11-1,TRBD1,TRBJ2-1,TGTGCCAGCAGCCACAGGGGTGCCACCTACAATGAGCAGTTCTTC,CASSHRGATYNEQFF
NA,TRBV19,NA,TRBJ1-4,TGTGCCAGTAAAGTTTTGGGCGGGGAGAAACTGTTTTTT,CASKVLGGEKLFF
NA,TRBV29-1,NA,TRBJ2-1,TGCAGCCTCAGGGCGGGGAGTCACAATGAGCAGTTCTTC,CSLRAGSHNEQFF
NA,TRBV14,TRBD1,TRBJ2-7,TGTGCCAGCAGCCCGTACAGGGGGTGGCGCGAGCAGTACTTC,CASSPYRGWREQYF
NA,TRBV11-2,NA,TRBJ2-7,TGTGCCAGCAGCTTAGCCCCCAGGGTCCACGAGCAGTACTTC,CASSLAPRVHEQYF
NA,TRBV18,TRBD1,TRBJ1-1,TGTGCCAGCTCACCACCGGGGACAGTTATGAACACTGAAGCTTTCTTT,CASSPPGTVMNTEAFF
NA,TRBV7-9,TRBD1,TRBJ1-6,TGTGCCAGCAGCGCACCGGGACAGGGGGCAGGTGTGGGAAATTCACCCCTCCACTTT,CASSAPGQGAGVGNSPLHF
NA,TRBV28,TRBD2,TRBJ2-5,TGTGCCAGCAGGCCCCAGACTAGCGGGAGCGGGGAGACCCAGTACTTC,CASRPQTSGSGETQYF
NA,TRBV7-9,NA,TRBJ1-1,TGTGCCAGCAGCTTATTTGGCAGTCCTGAAGCTTTCTTT,CASSLFGSPEAFF
NA,TRBV19,NA,TRBJ1-3,TGTGCCACTTCCTCTTGGACAGAGGGCTCTGGAAACACCATATATTTT,CATSSWTEGSGNTIYF
NA,TRBV30,NA,TRBJ1-5,TGTGCCTGGAGTGTGGGGGGGGCTGGGGGCAATCAGCCCCAGCATTTT,CAWSVGGAGGNQPQHF
NA,TRBV27,NA,TRBJ2-7,TGTGCCAGCAGTTTATCTATGGGGGGGCAGGAGCAGTACTTC,CASSLSMGGQEQYF
NA,TRBV10-2,TRBD2,TRBJ2-1,TGCGCCAGCGGTACAGCGGGAGACCATGAGCAGTTCTTC,CASGTAGDHEQFF
few,TRBV4-2,NA,TRBJ1-1,TGTGCCAGCAGCCGATGGGGAGGGAACACTGAAGCTTTCTTT,CASSRWGGNTEAFF
NA,TRBV28,TRBD1,TRBJ1-1,TGTGCCAGCAGGTCCGACAGGGGGGCATTCACTGAAGCTTTCTTT,CASRSDRGAFTEAFF
once,TRBV3-1/TRBV3-2,NA,TRBJ1-4,TGTGCCAGCGCCTCCCGAGGGGGGGGAACTAATGAAAAACTGTTTTTT,CASASRGGGTNEKLFF
once,TRBV2,TRBD1,TRBJ1-1,TGTGCCAGCGGGGAGACAGGGGCCACTGAAGCTTTCTTT,CASGETGATEAFF
NA,TRBV12-3/TRBV12-4,NA,TRBJ2-1,TGTGCCAGCAGACCTACTAGCTACAATGAGCAGTTCTTC,CASRPTSYNEQFF
NA,TRBV27,NA,TRBJ2-2,TGTGCCAGCAGTTTAAACGGAGGCGGCACCGGGGAGCTGTTTTTT,CASSLNGGGTGELFF
NA,TRBV18,NA,TRBJ2-3,TGTGCCAGCTCAGTGGACAGCCTTCCCACAGATACGCAGTATTTT,CASSVDSLPTDTQYF
NA,TRBV4-1,NA,TRBJ2-5,TGCGCCAGCAGCCAAGATCGGGAGACCCAGTACTTC,CASSQDRETQYF
NA,TRBV4-2,TRBD1,TRBJ2-6,TGTGCCAGCAGGCGTTCGGACAGGGTGGCTGGGGCCAACGTCCTGACTTTC,CASRRSDRVAGANVLTF
NA,TRBV7-2,TRBD1,TRBJ2-2,TGTGCCAGCAGCTTCGGACAGGGGGCGGACGGGGAGCTGTTTTTT,CASSFGQGADGELFF
NA,TRBV19,NA,TRBJ2-5,TGTGCCAGTAGTTGGGGGCATCAAGAGACCCAGTACTTC,CASSWGHQETQYF
NA,TRBV7-8,TRBD1,TRBJ2-1,TGTGCCAGCAGCCCTTCGGCCAGGGGGACCGTGAATGAGCAGTTCTTC,CASSPSARGTVNEQFF
NA,TRBV29-1,NA,TRBJ1-1,TGCAGCCCGGGACACATGAACACTGAAGCTTTCTTT,CSPGHMNTEAFF
NA,TRBV4-1,NA,TRBJ1-5,TGCGCCAGCAGCGGACGACAGAAGAATCAGCCCCAGCATTTT,CASSGRQKNQPQHF
NA,TRBV4-1,NA,TRBJ1-4,TGCGCCAGCAGCCAATACGCGCAGGGAAGTGAAAAACTGTTTTTT,CASSQYAQGSEKLFF
NA,TRBV3-1/TRBV3-2,NA,TRBJ2-1,TGTGCCAGCAGCCAGAGACCGGGACAAAATTACAATGAGCAGTTCTTC,CASSQRPGQNYNEQFF
NA,TRBV11-2,TRBD1,TRBJ1-1,TGTGCCAGCAGCTACCAGGGGGAAGCTGAAGCTTTCTTT,CASSYQGEAEAFF
NA,TRBV18,NA,TRBJ1-5,TGTGCCAGCTCACCCAACTCTGACGGAGGTCAGCCCCAGCATTTT,CASSPNSDGGQPQHF
NA,TRBV21-1,NA,TRBJ1-5,TGTGCCAGCAGCAAAGGGTGGGGAGGCAATCAGCCCCAGCATTTT,CASSKGWGGNQPQHF
NA,TRBV29-1,TRBD1,TRBJ1-5,TGCAGCGTTGCTACCGGACAGGGACTTAATCAGCCCCAGCATTTT,CSVATGQGLNQPQHF
NA,TRBV27,NA,TRBJ1-2,TGTGCCAGCAGTTCGGGGATGGGGGGTCCCTATGGCTACACCTTC,CASSSGMGGPYGYTF
NA,TRBV5-1,TRBD1,TRBJ2-5,TGCGCCAGCAGCGTAACAGGGGAGGAGACCCAGTACTTC,CASSVTGEETQYF
NA,TRBV7-9,TRBD1,TRBJ2-5,TGTGCCAGCAGCCCGACAGGGCTTCGGGGAGAGACCCAGTACTTC,CASSPTGLRGETQYF
NA,TRBV27,NA,TRBJ2-1,TGTGCCAGCAAAAAGGTCCTCGTCCGGGACAGAGGGCGGGAGGAACGCTCCTACAATGAGCAGTTCTTC,CASKKVLVRDRGREERSYNEQFF
NA,TRBV4-2,TRBD1,TRBJ2-1,TGTGCCAGCAGCCAAGAACCAGGGGGCCGCCTACACCTCTTC,CASSQEPGGRLHLF
NA,TRBV20-1,NA,TRBJ1-1,TGCAGTGCTAGTCGGCCAGGGAGGAGGACTGAAGCTTTCTTT,CSASRPGRRTEAFF
NA,TRBV15,NA,TRBJ2-3,TGTGCCACCAGCAGAGGGATGAGCGGGAGCACAGATACGCAGTATTTT,CATSRGMSGSTDTQYF
NA,TRBV5-1,TRBD1,TRBJ2-1,TGCGCCAGCAGCTTATCGACAGGGAATGGTGATGAGCAGTTCTTC,CASSLSTGNGDEQFF
NA,TRBV27,NA,TRBJ1-1,TGTGCCAGCAGTCCTGGACAGTTACTGAACACTGAAGCTTTCTTT,CASSPGQLLNTEAFF
NA,TRBV28,TRBD1,TRBJ2-1,TGTGCCAGCAGGGTGGTCAGGGGACAGGGTTCCTACAATGAGCAGTTCTTC,CASRVVRGQGSYNEQFF
NA,TRBV9,NA,TRBJ2-7,TGTGCCAGCAGCGTCGGGACTGGGTTGGGCGAGCAGTACTTC,CASSVGTGLGEQYF
NA,TRBV27,TRBD2,TRBJ2-3,TGTGCCAGCAGTTTAAGGGAGGGAGGGACAGATACGCAGTATTTT,CASSLREGGTDTQYF
NA,TRBV30,NA,TRBJ2-7,TGTGCCTGGAGTGTACTCTACGAGCAGTACTTC,CAWSVLYEQYF
NA,TRBV30,NA,TRBJ1-1,TGTGCCTGGGACAACACGAACACTGAAGCTTTCTTT,CAWDNTNTEAFF
NA,TRBV7-2,NA,TRBJ2-5,TGTGCCAGCAGCTTAATTGCGGGGCGCCAAGAGACCCAGTACTTC,CASSLIAGRQETQYF
NA,TRBV19,TRBD1,TRBJ2-2,TGTGCCAGTAGTGGGGACAGGGAAGGCGGGGAGCTGTTTTTT,CASSGDREGGELFF
NA,TRBV9,TRBD2,TRBJ2-1,TGTGCCAGCAGCGTAGGGGTAGCGGGAGGGCCAGCGGATGAGCAGTTCTTC,CASSVGVAGGPADEQFF
NA,TRBV5-1,TRBD1,TRBJ2-1,TGCGCCAGCCGAATAACAGGGGACCCCTACAATGAGCAGTTCTTC,CASRITGDPYNEQFF
NA,TRBV13,TRBD2,TRBJ2-3,TGTGCCAGCAGCTTCGGCGGGAGGGCCTCAGATACGCAGTATTTT,CASSFGGRASDTQYF